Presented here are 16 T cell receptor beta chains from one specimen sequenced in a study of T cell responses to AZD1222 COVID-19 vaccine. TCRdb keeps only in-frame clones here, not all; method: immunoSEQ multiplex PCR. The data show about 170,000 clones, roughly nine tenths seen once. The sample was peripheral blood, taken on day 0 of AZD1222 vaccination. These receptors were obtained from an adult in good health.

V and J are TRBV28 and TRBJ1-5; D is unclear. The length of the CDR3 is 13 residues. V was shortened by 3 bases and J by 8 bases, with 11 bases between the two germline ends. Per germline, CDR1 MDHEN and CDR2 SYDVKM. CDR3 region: CASSFPPVEPQHF. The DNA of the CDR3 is TGTGCCAGCAGTTTTCCTCCTGTCGAGCCCCAGCATTTT.

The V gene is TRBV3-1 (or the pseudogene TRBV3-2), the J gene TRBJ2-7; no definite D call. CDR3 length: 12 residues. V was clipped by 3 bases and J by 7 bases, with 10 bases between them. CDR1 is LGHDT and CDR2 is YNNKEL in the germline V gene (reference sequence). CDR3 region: CASSHGGREQYV. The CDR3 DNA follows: TGTGCCAGCAGCCACGGTGGTCGGGAGCAGTACGTC.

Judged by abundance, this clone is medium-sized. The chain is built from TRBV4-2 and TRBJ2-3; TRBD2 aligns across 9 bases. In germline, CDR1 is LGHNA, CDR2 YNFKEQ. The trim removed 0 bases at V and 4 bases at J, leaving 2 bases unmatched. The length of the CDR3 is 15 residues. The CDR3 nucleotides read TGTGCCAGCAGCCAAGAGCGGGGGGGCCCAGATACGCAGTATTTT. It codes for CASSQERGGPDTQYF.

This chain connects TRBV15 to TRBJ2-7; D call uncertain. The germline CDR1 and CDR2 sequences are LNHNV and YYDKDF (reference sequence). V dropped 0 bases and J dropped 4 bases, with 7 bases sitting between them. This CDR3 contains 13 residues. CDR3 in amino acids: CATSRDKGYEQYV. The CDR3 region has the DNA TGTGCCACCAGCAGAGATAAGGGTTACGAGCAGTACGTC.

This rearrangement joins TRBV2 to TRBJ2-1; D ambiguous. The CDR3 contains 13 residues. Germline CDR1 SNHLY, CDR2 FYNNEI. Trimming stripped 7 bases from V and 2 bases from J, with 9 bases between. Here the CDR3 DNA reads TGTGCCAGCATGACGGTTACCTACAATGAGCAGTTCTTC. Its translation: CASMTVTYNEQFF.

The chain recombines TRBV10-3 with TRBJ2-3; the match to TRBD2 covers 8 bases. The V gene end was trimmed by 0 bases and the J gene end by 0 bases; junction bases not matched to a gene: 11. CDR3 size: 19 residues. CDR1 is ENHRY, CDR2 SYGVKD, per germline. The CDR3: CAISESRVRRGASTDTQYF. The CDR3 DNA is TGTGCCATCAGTGAGTCTCGGGTTCGGCGGGGGGCTAGCACAGATACGCAGTATTTT.

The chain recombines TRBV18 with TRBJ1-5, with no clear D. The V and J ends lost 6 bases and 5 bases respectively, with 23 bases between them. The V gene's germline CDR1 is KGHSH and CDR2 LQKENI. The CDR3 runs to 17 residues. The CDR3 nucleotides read TGTGCCAGCTCGCTCAATGATCCGGCCCCCACAGATCAGCCCCAGCATTTT. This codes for CASSLNDPAPTDQPQHF.

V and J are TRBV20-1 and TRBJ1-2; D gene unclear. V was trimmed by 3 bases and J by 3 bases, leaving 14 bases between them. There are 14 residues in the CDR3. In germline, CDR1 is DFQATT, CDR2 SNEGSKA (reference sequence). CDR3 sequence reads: CSASIYRPHYGYTF. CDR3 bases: TGCAGTGCTAGTATTTACAGACCCCACTATGGCTACACCTTC.

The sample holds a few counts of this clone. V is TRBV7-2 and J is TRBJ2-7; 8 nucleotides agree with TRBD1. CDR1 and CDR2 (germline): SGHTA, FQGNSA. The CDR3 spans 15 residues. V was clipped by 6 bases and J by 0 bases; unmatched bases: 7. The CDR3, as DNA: TGTGCCAGCAGTAATACAGGGGGGAGCTCCTACGAGCAGTACTTC. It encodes CASSNTGGSSYEQYF.

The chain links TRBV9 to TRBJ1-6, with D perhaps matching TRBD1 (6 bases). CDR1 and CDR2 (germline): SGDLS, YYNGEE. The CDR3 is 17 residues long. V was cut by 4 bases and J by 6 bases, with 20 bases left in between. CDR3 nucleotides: TGTGCCAGCAGCCCGTCGACAGGTCAGCGCCCTAATTCACCCCTCCACTTT. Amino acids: CASSPSTGQRPNSPLHF.

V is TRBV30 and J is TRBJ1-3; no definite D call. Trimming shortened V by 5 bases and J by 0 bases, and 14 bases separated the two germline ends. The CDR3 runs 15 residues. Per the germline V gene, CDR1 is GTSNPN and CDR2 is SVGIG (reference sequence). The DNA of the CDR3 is TGTGCCTGGTTGGAGCCAGGCCACTCTGGAAACACCATATATTTT. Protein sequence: CAWLEPGHSGNTIYF.

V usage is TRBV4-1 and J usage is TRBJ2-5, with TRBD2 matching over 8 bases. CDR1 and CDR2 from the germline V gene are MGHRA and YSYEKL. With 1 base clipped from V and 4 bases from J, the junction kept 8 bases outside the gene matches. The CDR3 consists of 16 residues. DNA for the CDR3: TGCGCCAGCAGCCAAGGGTGGGCGGGGGGAGTAGAGACCCAGTACTTC. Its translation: CASSQGWAGGVETQYF.

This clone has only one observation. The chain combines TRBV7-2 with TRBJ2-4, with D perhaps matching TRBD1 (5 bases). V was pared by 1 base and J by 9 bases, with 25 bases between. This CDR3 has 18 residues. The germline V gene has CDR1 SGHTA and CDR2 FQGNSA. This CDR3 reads CASSLVEGAQSSHSIQYF. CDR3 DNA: TGTGCCAGCAGCTTAGTGGAAGGGGCCCAAAGTTCCCATAGCATTCAGTACTTC.

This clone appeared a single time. The CDR3 region is CASSQTGTKGQPQHF. CDR3 bases: TGCGCCAGCAGCCAGACAGGGACGAAGGGTCAGCCCCAGCATTTT. V is TRBV5-1 and J is TRBJ1-5; 7 bases match TRBD1. The germline gives CDR1 SGHRS, CDR2 YFSETQ. The CDR3 loop spans 15 amino acids. The V and J ends lost 4 bases and 6 bases, in that order; junction bases with no gene match: 10.

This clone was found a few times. CDR3: CASSLPRTSGGYNEQFF. The CDR3 region has the DNA TGTGCCAGCAGCTTACCCCGGACTAGCGGAGGGTACAATGAGCAGTTCTTC. V usage is TRBV7-6 and J usage is TRBJ2-1, with 10 bases that match TRBD2. The length of the CDR3 is 17 residues. Germline values: CDR1 SGHVS, CDR2 FNYEAQ. J was trimmed by 4 bases and V by 2 bases; bases with no gene match: 8.

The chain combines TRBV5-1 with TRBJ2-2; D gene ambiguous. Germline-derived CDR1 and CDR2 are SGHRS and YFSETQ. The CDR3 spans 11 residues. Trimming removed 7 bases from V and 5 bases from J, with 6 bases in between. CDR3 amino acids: CASFRTGELFF. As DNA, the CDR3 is TGCGCCAGCTTTAGGACCGGGGAGCTGTTTTTT.